Listed below are T cell receptor beta chains from one sample, sequenced in a study of T cell clones after liver transplantation. The data were produced by immunoSEQ multiplex PCR, yet TCRdb's version contains in-frame clones alone and is incomplete. The table lists around 100,000 clones, 82% of them singletons. Sample: CD4+ T cells from blood, taken before liver transplant. Receptors originate from a human donor who received a liver transplant. The CDR3 runs from the conserved cysteine through the conserved F or W. Each record gives: J gene, V gene, clone size, D gene, CDR3 protein, CDR3 DNA. A D gene is named only where the DNA matches it firmly. A clone size is listed for some rows: how often the clone was seen (once, few, many), or a class if it is expanded.

TRBJ2-1 TRBV30 . TRBD1 CAWSPGTGNNEQFF TGTGCCTGGAGTCCCGGGACAGGCAACAATGAGCAGTTCTTC
TRBJ1-2 TRBV7-2 . TRBD1 CASSAGQANYGYTF TGTGCCAGCAGCGCGGGACAGGCTAACTATGGCTACACCTTC
TRBJ2-7 TRBV7-6 once . CASSLAGVGEQYF TGTGCCAGCAGCTTAGCCGGGGTGGGGGAGCAGTACTTC
TRBJ2-1 TRBV2 . . CASNPAGGSWFF TGTGCCAGCAATCCCGCTGGGGGGTCATGGTTCTTC
TRBJ2-2 TRBV27 few TRBD2 CASSERQRGGDRKNTGELFF TGTGCCAGCAGTGAGCGACAGCGGGGGGGCGATCGGAAGAACACCGGGGAGCTGTTTTTT
TRBJ2-7 TRBV6-1 . . CASSAAFSYEQYF TGTGCCAGCAGTGCGGCCTTCTCCTACGAGCAGTACTTC
TRBJ2-2 TRBV19 . . CASSIGGLQQNTGELFF TGTGCCAGTAGTATAGGGGGGTTACAGCAAAACACCGGGGAGCTGTTTTTT
TRBJ2-3 TRBV7-2 . . CASSLSQGSDTQYF TGTGCCAGCAGCTTATCACAGGGTTCCGATACGCAGTATTTT
TRBJ2-2 TRBV6-1 . TRBD1 CASSADRETGELFF TGTGCCAGCAGCGCGGACAGGGAGACCGGGGAGCTGTTTTTT
TRBJ1-6 TRBV5-1 . . CASSSSLWNSPLHF TGCGCCAGCAGCTCCTCCCTTTGGAATTCACCCCTCCACTTT
TRBJ2-1 TRBV4-2 . TRBD2 CASSQDLISGVRFF TGTGCCAGCAGCCAAGATCTTATTAGCGGGGTCAGGTTCTTC
TRBJ1-1 TRBV29-1 few . CSVEGQHGTPNTEAFF TGCAGCGTTGAAGGGCAGCACGGGACACCGAACACTGAAGCTTTCTTT
TRBJ2-7 TRBV28 . . CASSPLRGSGAYEQYF TGTGCCAGCAGTCCCCTCCGTGGTAGCGGCGCCTACGAGCAGTACTTC
TRBJ2-4 TRBV5-8 . TRBD1 CASSVGQLVNIQYF TGTGCCAGCAGCGTGGGACAGTTGGTGAACATTCAGTACTTC
TRBJ2-3 TRBV2 . . CASSAFRRGTDTQYF TGTGCCAGCAGTGCCTTTCGTAGGGGGACAGATACGCAGTATTTT
TRBJ2-6 TRBV29-1 . . CSAESGANVLTF TGCAGCGCCGAATCTGGGGCCAACGTCCTGACTTTC
TRBJ2-1 TRBV27 . . CASYRGGFKLSLRDEQFF TGTGCCAGCTACAGGGGGGGATTCAAATTGTCCCTGCGCGATGAGCAGTTCTTC
TRBJ2-5 TRBV5-6 . TRBD2 CASSYLSGLARLETQYF TGTGCCAGCAGCTACCTCAGCGGACTAGCGAGACTAGAGACCCAGTACTTC
TRBJ2-3 TRBV5-1 few TRBD1 CASSRTGFTDTQYF TGCGCCAGCAGCCGGACAGGGTTCACAGATACGCAGTATTTT
TRBJ1-5 TRBV7-2 . . CASSLSIQGRNQPQHF TGTGCCAGCAGCTTAAGTATACAGGGCCGCAATCAGCCCCAGCATTTT
TRBJ2-7 TRBV6-5 . . CASRDGPTPSYEQYF TGTGCCAGCAGGGACGGACCGACCCCCTCCTACGAGCAGTACTTC
TRBJ1-3 TRBV9 once TRBD1 CASSARRLGQGSGNTIYF TGTGCCAGCAGCGCCAGGCGCCTGGGACAGGGGTCTGGAAACACCATATATTTT
TRBJ2-5 TRBV19 . . CASSSGPGQETQYF TGTGCCAGTAGTAGCGGGCCAGGGCAAGAGACCCAGTACTTC
TRBJ1-1 TRBV19 . . CASMRQQNTEAFF TGTGCCAGTATGAGACAGCAGAACACTGAAGCTTTCTTT
TRBJ2-7 TRBV27 . TRBD2 CASSFGSREDGQYF TGTGCCAGCAGTTTCGGCTCGCGGGAGGACGGGCAGTACTTC
TRBJ2-1 TRBV11-3 . . CASSSPSGANEQFF TGTGCCAGCAGCTCCCCATCGGGAGCCAATGAGCAGTTCTTC
TRBJ2-5 TRBV7-9 . . CASSRSLGVETQYF TGTGCCAGCAGTCGGTCCCTTGGGGTAGAGACCCAGTACTTC
TRBJ2-6 TRBV19 . . CASSEGGATGANVLTF TGTGCCAGTAGTGAAGGGGGGGCGACCGGGGCCAACGTCCTGACTTTC
TRBJ2-2 TRBV5-4 . TRBD1 CASSMPDRATGELFF TGTGCCAGCAGTATGCCCGACAGGGCCACCGGGGAGCTGTTTTTT
TRBJ1-5 TRBV2 once TRBD1 CASRGQANQPQHF TGTGCCAGCAGGGGACAGGCTAATCAGCCCCAGCATTTT
TRBJ2-1 TRBV7-6 . TRBD1 CASSWTGGRNEQFF TGTGCCAGCAGCTGGACAGGGGGCCGGAATGAGCAGTTCTTC
TRBJ1-1 TRBV29-1 . TRBD1 CSARATGGEGMNTEAFF TGCAGCGCGAGGGCGACAGGGGGAGAAGGCATGAACACTGAAGCTTTCTTT
TRBJ2-7 TRBV6-1 . TRBD2 CASSELRSGGYSYEQYF TGTGCCAGCAGTGAGCTGAGGAGCGGGGGATACTCCTACGAGCAGTACTTC
TRBJ1-3 TRBV7-2 . . CASTQTTGPPGNTIYF TGTGCCAGCACCCAGACCACAGGGCCCCCTGGAAACACCATATATTTT
TRBJ2-7 TRBV4-1 few . CASSQVRVSEQYF TGCGCCAGCAGCCAAGTGAGAGTTTCCGAGCAGTACTTC
TRBJ1-6 TRBV19 few . CASSYLGEALHF TGTGCCAGTAGTTATTTGGGCGAGGCCCTCCACTTT
TRBJ1-1 TRBV9 . . CASSVDRESTEAFF TGTGCCAGCAGCGTAGATCGAGAGAGCACTGAAGCTTTCTTT
TRBJ2-3 TRBV27 . TRBD2 CASSRRTSGGLGTDTQYF TGTGCCAGCAGCCGAAGGACTAGCGGGGGTTTGGGCACAGATACGCAGTATTTT
TRBJ2-5 TRBV19 . TRBD2 CASSSLGLASQETQYF TGTGCCAGTAGTTCCCTCGGACTAGCGTCTCAAGAGACCCAGTACTTC
TRBJ2-5 TRBV19 once . CASSPSQGSQTQYF TGTGCCAGTAGCCCCTCACAGGGTTCGCAGACCCAGTACTTC
TRBJ1-6 TRBV5-1 . . CASSLGQMNNSPLHF TGCGCCAGCAGCTTGGGACAGATGAATAATTCACCCCTCCACTTT